This TCR beta chain was documented in a study of cytomegalovirus exposure and HLA in healthy donors. The PCR was carried out with 60 Vbeta primers and 13 Jbeta primers. Profiling relied on immunoSEQ multiplex PCR, and the TCRdb table lists in-frame clones only, not all of them. This sample has approximately 170,000 clones, with approximately 70% found just once. Note on this clone: Its antigen is not known.

Findings and caveats of the study: What a later analysis showed was that several of the most significant clusters appeared linked to common viral pathogens. When a later analysis compared HLA-associated TCR beta chains with equally common others, the HLA-associated chains turned out to be more clonally expanded and to have lower generation probabilities.

The sample taken for sequencing was PBMCs. This receptor was taken from a woman aged 40 to 49 in good health and CMV-seropositive.

The DNA for the CDR3 is TGTGCCAGCAGTGTAGCGGGAGAGGCGGATACGCAGTATTTT. Its protein is CASSVAGEADTQYF. The genes are TRBV28 and TRBJ2-3; 9 bases map to TRBD2. J was trimmed by 6 bases and V by 5 bases; bases with no gene match: 6. The length of the CDR3 is 14 residues. The germline V gene encodes CDR1 MDHEN and CDR2 SYDVKM.